This T cell receptor beta chain stems from a study of T-cell memory formation after mild COVID-19. Study findings and constraints: CD4/CD8 balance characterized clones contracting day 15 to 85, and CD4+ skew characterized later expanders. Second-wave clones reaching peak frequency on day 37 lacked confirmed SARS-CoV-2 specificity. For contracting clones, CD4+ ones sat mainly in CM and EM, CD8+ in EMRA.

This CDR3 spans 10 amino acids. Germline V gene data show CDR1 as SQVTM and CDR2 as ANQGSEA. After 5'RACE with constant-segment primers, TCR alpha and TCR beta cDNA libraries carrying sample barcodes and UMIs were obtained. MiXCR was run by TCRdb on the 5' RACE reads, yielding one entry per CDR3 protein. The sample lists about 310,000 distinct CDR3 sequences; around a sixth were seen once. This clonotype was counted only a few times. As yet, its antigen is unknown. One junction end disagrees with the germline gene, perhaps due to a read error. Material for sequencing was PBMCs or a T cell subset sorted from them (not recorded which). The TCR originated in a man aged 18-30 years who had mild COVID-19 (a few samples of this study predate the infection). Cell type and time point are not known. V gene TRBV29-1 combines with J gene TRBJ2-5, with 7 bases that match TRBD1. As DNA, the CDR3 is TGCAGCGTCGGACGGGACAGCGTGGACTTC. Encoded protein: CSVGRDSVDF.